One and the same sample provided the 6 T cell receptor beta chains below, sequenced in a study of vaccination and CD4 T cells after COVID-19. These TCRs are of unknown antigen specificity. The Oncomine TCR Beta short-read assay generated sequence data from the DNA of cultured CD4+ T cells. One entry per CDR3 protein results from TCRdb running MiXCR on the PCR reads. The sample shows fewer than 25,000 distinct CDR3 sequences, about 45% of them seen only once. Treatment defined: roughly 10-day PBMC culture with coronavirus spike peptide pools or control peptides (ViraFEST assay). Sequences were obtained from CD4+ T cells from blood, cultured in vitro. The receptor source for this set is a human donor who had recovered from COVID-19.

This clonotype was observed a handful of times. V is TRBV20-1 and J is TRBJ2-5, with a possible D match to TRBD2 (6 bases). The germline gives CDR1 DFQATT, CDR2 SNEGSKA (reference sequence). Trimming stripped 6 bases from V and 5 bases from J, with 16 bases between. The CDR3 runs 13 residues. The CDR3 coding sequence is TGCAGTGCCGTCTGGCGGGGTGGGGAGACCCAGTACTTC. Protein product: CSAVWRGGETQYF.

The J gene is TRBJ1-5, the V gene TRBV19, with a tentative D call TRBD1 (5 bases). This CDR3 spans 15 amino acids. Looked up from germline, CDR1 is LNHDA and CDR2 is SQIVND (reference sequence). The CDR3 sequence: CGSRGSPVSNQPQHF. The DNA for the CDR3 is TGTGGATCTCGGGGGTCCCCAGTTAGCAATCAGCCCCAGCATTTT.

This clonotype has only a few counts. The chain recombines TRBV6-1 with TRBJ1-2, with D possibly TRBD1 on 6 matching bases. CDR3 length equals 16 residues. Germline V lookup: CDR1 MNHNS, CDR2 SASEGT. Trimming removed 6 bases from V and 8 bases from J, with 25 bases in between. The CDR3 bases are TGTGCCAGCAGAGGACAGACAGTGCCGACCGTTTCGGGCTACACCTTC. Its protein is CASRGQTVPTVSGYTF.

The chain employs TRBV28 and TRBJ2-7; perhaps D is TRBD1 or TRBD2 (5 bases each). The CDR3 covers 16 residues. CDR1 MDHEN and CDR2 SYDVKM come from the germline V gene. With 3 bases removed from V and 9 bases from J, the gap between germline ends came to 24 bases. The DNA for the CDR3 is TGTGCCAGCAGTTTCTTCCGGGGCCCGGAAAGTTTTTGGCAGTACTTC. Amino acid sequence: CASSFFRGPESFWQYF.

J is TRBJ2-1 and V is TRBV27; 10 bases are shared with TRBD1. The CDR3 is 14 residues long. J lost 8 bases, V lost 6 bases, and 7 bases had no gene match. From germline, CDR1 is MNHEY and CDR2 SMNVEV (reference sequence). The CDR3 bases are TGTGCCAGCAGCCCAGGGACAGGGGATCATGAGCAGTTCTTC. It is translated as CASSPGTGDHEQFF.

The rearrangement joins TRBV5-5 to TRBJ1-5; D is unresolved. With 2 bases removed from V and 1 base from J, the gap between germline ends came to 10 bases. CDR1 and CDR2 from the germline V gene are SGHKS and YYEKEE (reference sequence). The CDR3 length is 15 residues. The CDR3 DNA follows: TGTGCCAGCAGCTTTTTGGGGATCAGCAATCAGCCCCAGCATTTT. It codes for CASSFLGISNQPQHF.